The 9 T cell receptor beta chains given below trace back to one sample, sequenced in a study of cytomegalovirus exposure and HLA in healthy donors. 60 Vbeta and 13 Jbeta primers were used in PCR. Some clones are missing from TCRdb's copy, which holds only in-frame ones; the method was immunoSEQ multiplex PCR. The sample has roughly 150,000 clones, around 75% seen once. The sample comprised PBMCs. All receptors derive from a man between 18 and 35 years old in good health and CMV-seropositive.

This clone was observed a handful of times. This chain uses TRBV18 with TRBJ2-1; 7 nucleotides line up with TRBD2. Per germline, CDR1 KGHSH and CDR2 LQKENI. The CDR3 runs 15 residues. V lost 5 bases and J lost 6; bases outside the gene matches: 10. CDR3 DNA: TGTGCCAGCTCATCGGAGCGGGGCTCCCTCAATGAGCAGTTCTTC. Its protein is CASSSERGSLNEQFF.

The chain carries TRBV19 and TRBJ1-5; 9 nucleotides agree with TRBD1. Unmatched junction bases numbered 12, after V lost 5 bases and J lost 1 base. CDR1 is LNHDA, CDR2 SQIVND, per germline (reference sequence). The CDR3 contains 18 residues. The CDR3 reads CASSFGQGILESNQPQHF. The CDR3, as DNA: TGTGCCAGTAGTTTCGGACAGGGGATTTTAGAAAGCAATCAGCCCCAGCATTTT.

The V and J genes are TRBV27 and TRBJ1-5; a possible D gene is TRBD1 (6 bases). V was cut by 4 bases and J by 9 bases, with 16 bases left in between. From germline, CDR1 is MNHEY and CDR2 SMNVEV (reference sequence). The CDR3 runs to 14 residues. Here the CDR3 DNA reads TGTGCCAGCAGTTCCCGGGACAAGGGTTGGCCCCAGCATTTT. Amino acid sequence: CASSSRDKGWPQHF.

The rearrangement uses TRBV5-1 and TRBJ1-2; 7 positions match TRBD1. This CDR3 has 14 amino acids. Germline V gene sequence: CDR1 SGHRS, CDR2 YFSETQ. With V trimmed by 3 bases and J by 1 base, 3 bases remained unmatched. The CDR3 loop is CASSSRDSNYGYTF. CDR3 nucleotides: TGCGCCAGCAGCTCCCGGGACAGTAACTATGGCTACACCTTC.

Only a few counts were recorded for this clone. The chain employs TRBV5-6 and TRBJ2-1; the match to TRBD2 covers 15 bases. Trimming removed 4 bases from V and 2 bases from J; junction bases left unmatched: 10. The CDR3 is made up of 19 amino acids. Germline V lookup: CDR1 SGHDT, CDR2 YYEEEE. The CDR3 protein is CASSRPGLAGGFAYNEQFF. The CDR3 nucleotides read TGTGCCAGCAGCCGACCGGGACTAGCGGGAGGTTTTGCCTACAATGAGCAGTTCTTC.

The gene calls are TRBV5-1 and TRBJ2-5; 8 bases agree with TRBD2. The assigned J gene may be wrong: the sequence end matches TRBJ2-7 better. Germline assignment: CDR1 SGHRS and CDR2 YFSETQ. CDR3 length: 15 residues. Written as DNA, the CDR3 is TGCGCCAGCAGACCCGGACTAGCCGGGTCCTACGAGCAGTACTTC. Protein: CASRPGLAGSYEQYF.

There are a few counts of this clone. The chain is built from TRBV7-9 and TRBJ2-7, with TRBD2 as a possible D gene (5 bases). CDR3 length equals 16 residues. Germline CDR1 reads SEHNR; CDR2 reads FQNEAQ (reference sequence). Between the trimmed V and J ends, which lost 1 base and 9 bases, there was a span of 22 bases. For the CDR3, the DNA is TGTGCCAGCAGCTTAGATTCGTTTACCCGTTCGGCGGGGCAGTACTTC. This gives the protein CASSLDSFTRSAGQYF.

V usage is TRBV29-1 and J usage is TRBJ1-2; D might be TRBD1 (6 bases). Germline V gene data show CDR1 as SQVTM and CDR2 as ANQGSEA. CDR3 length equals 12 residues. V was cut by 3 bases and J by 4 bases, with 9 bases left in between. The CDR3 here is CSVEGHLYGYTF. In DNA form, the CDR3 reads TGCAGCGTTGAGGGACACCTCTATGGCTACACCTTC.

The chain links TRBV4-1 to TRBJ2-7; 14 bases are a match to TRBD2. Germline V gene data show CDR1 as MGHRA and CDR2 as YSYEKL. V lost 4 bases to trimming and J lost 0 bases; unmatched junction nucleotides: 17. The CDR3 runs to 21 residues. This chain's CDR3 is CASSLTPFGTSGSIGSYEQYF. In nucleotides, the CDR3 is TGCGCCAGCAGCCTTACTCCGTTTGGGACTAGCGGGAGCATAGGCTCCTACGAGCAGTACTTC.